This T cell receptor (beta chain) derives from a study of graft-versus-host responses after intestinal transplantation. In the case of this clone: Its antigen is not known.

Data came from immunoSEQ multiplex PCR; TCRdb stores just in-frame clones and leaves some out. The table includes about 120,000 clones, 85% to 95% detected once. Losses at the gene ends were 1 base for V and 0 bases for J; bases not matched to a gene: 9. The germline V gene encodes CDR1 SGHTA and CDR2 FQGNSA. The length of the CDR3 is 18 residues. Sequencing was performed on unstimulated CD4+ T cells sorted from spleen or lymph node cells, taken before intestinal transplant. The V call is TRBV7-2, the J call TRBJ2-7; 10 bases fit TRBD2. The receptor's source is a human donor who received an intestinal transplant. CDR3 in DNA: TGTGCCAGCAGCTTAGAAAGGACTAGCGGCTCGGGCTCCTACGAGCAGTACTTC. Protein product: CASSLERTSGSGSYEQYF. Complete variable domain (other parts from reference TRBV7-2 and TRBJ2-7): GAGVSQSPSNKVTEKGKDVELRCDPISGHTALYWYRQSLGQGLEFLIYFQGNSAPDKSGLPSDRFSAERTGGSVSTLTIQRTQQEDSAVYLCASSLERTSGSGSYEQYFGPGTRLTVT.